This is a list of T cell receptor beta chains from one sample in a study of OX40 agonist ivuxolimab in advanced cancers. The protocol was immunoSEQ multiplex PCR, while the TCRdb copy is restricted to in-frame clones and leaves out a portion. The repertoire holds over 45,000 clones, with about 82% as singletons. Material: CD4+ or CD8+ T cells sorted from blood, obtained in a trial of the OX40 agonist ivuxolimab. These receptors came from an adult with an advanced solid tumor such as melanoma, head and neck, liver or kidney cancer. Both conserved end residues are part of each CDR3. A D gene is named only where the DNA matches it firmly. Size values are once, few and many counts, or a class for expanded clones, and some rows have none.

TRBD2,TRBJ2-3,TRBV7-2,-,CASSRQGLAGDTQYF,TGTGCCAGCAGCCGACAGGGACTAGCGGGAGATACGCAGTATTTT
-,TRBJ1-1,TRBV18,-,CASSPQMNTEAFF,TGTGCCAGCTCACCGCAAATGAACACTGAAGCTTTCTTT
-,TRBJ2-7,TRBV11-2,once,CASRDRRSYEQYF,TGTGCCAGCAGAGACAGGCGCTCCTACGAGCAGTACTTC
TRBD2,TRBJ2-6,TRBV5-1,once,CASSFPGTRYGANVLTF,TGCGCCAGCAGCTTCCCCGGGACTAGATACGGGGCCAACGTCCTGACTTTC
TRBD2,TRBJ2-7,TRBV4-3,-,CASSQSVTSGGALVQQYF,TGCGCCAGCAGCCAATCCGTCACTAGCGGGGGGGCCTTAGTACAGCAGTACTTC
-,TRBJ2-3,TRBV7-9,-,CASRIGVTTQYF,TGTGCCAGCAGGATAGGGGTTACCACGCAGTATTTT
-,TRBJ1-5,TRBV7-8,-,CASSLGPSSGVGQPQHF,TGTGCCAGCAGCTTAGGGCCCTCGTCGGGAGTCGGACAGCCCCAGCATTTT
TRBD2,TRBJ2-7,TRBV7-3,-,CASSPAGPPSSYEQYF,TGTGCCAGCAGCCCAGCGGGACCTCCGAGCTCCTACGAGCAGTACTTC
-,TRBJ2-5,TRBV7-9,-,CASSSIMETQYF,TGTGCCAGCAGCTCCATTATGGAGACCCAGTACTTC
-,TRBJ2-3,TRBV7-2,-,CASSLVLGPDTQYF,TGTGCCAGCAGCTTAGTACTAGGACCAGATACGCAGTATTTT
TRBD1,TRBJ2-3,TRBV29-1,-,CSVERTGGVTDTQYF,TGCAGCGTTGAACGGACAGGGGGCGTTACAGATACGCAGTATTTT
-,TRBJ1-5,TRBV6-1,once,CASSAQGLGGQPQHF,TGTGCCAGCAGTGCCCAGGGTCTAGGCGGTCAGCCCCAGCATTTT
-,TRBJ1-5,TRBV2,-,CASRLREGGEPQHF,TGTGCCAGCAGACTCCGGGAGGGAGGAGAGCCCCAGCATTTT
-,TRBJ1-4,TRBV19,-,CASSIRRTYNEKLFF,TGTGCCAGTAGTATCCGACGGACATACAATGAAAAACTGTTTTTT
-,TRBJ1-1,TRBV6-5,-,CASSYSGGNTEAFF,TGTGCCAGCAGTTACTCAGGAGGGAACACTGAAGCTTTCTTT
TRBD1,TRBJ1-1,TRBV6-5,-,CASRRQGARTEAFF,TGTGCCAGCAGGCGACAGGGGGCGCGTACTGAAGCTTTCTTT
TRBD2,TRBJ2-2,TRBV5-4,-,CASGSTSGSITGELFF,TGTGCCAGCGGCTCGACTAGCGGGAGTATCACCGGGGAGCTGTTTTTT
-,TRBJ2-3,TRBV30,-,CAWSARTGTDTQYF,TGTGCCTGGAGTGCGAGGACAGGCACAGATACGCAGTATTTT
TRBD2,TRBJ2-5,TRBV10-3,once,CAIAGDQETQYF,TGTGCCATCGCGGGGGACCAAGAGACCCAGTACTTC
-,TRBJ2-3,TRBV2,-,CASSGFEAGQISTDTQYF,TGTGCCAGCAGTGGGTTCGAAGCGGGACAGATTAGCACAGATACGCAGTATTTT
-,TRBJ2-4,TRBV5-5,-,CASSLETGTQYF,TGTGCCAGCAGCTTGGAAACCGGGACACAGTACTTC
TRBD2,TRBJ2-3,TRBV11-2,-,CASSGGGGDTQYF,TGTGCCAGCAGCGGCGGGGGAGGAGATACGCAGTATTTT
-,TRBJ1-1,TRBV11-3,few,CASSLFFGGTEAFF,TGTGCCAGCAGCCTGTTTTTCGGGGGCACTGAAGCTTTCTTT
TRBD1,TRBJ1-4,TRBV30,-,CASDSGGDEKLFF,TGTGCCTCGGATTCAGGGGGTGATGAAAAACTGTTTTTT
-,TRBJ1-5,TRBV4-3,-,CASSQDSGGNQPQHF,TGCGCCAGCAGCCAAGATTCGGGCGGCAATCAGCCCCAGCATTTT
-,TRBJ1-2,TRBV30,few,CAWTLRGANYGYTF,TGTGCCTGGACCCTCCGGGGAGCCAACTATGGCTACACCTTC
-,TRBJ2-5,TRBV10-3,-,CAIKAGLGETQYF,TGTGCCATCAAAGCAGGGCTTGGTGAGACCCAGTACTTC
-,TRBJ2-5,TRBV18,-,CASSLTGMETQYF,TGTGCCAGCTCACTAACAGGGATGGAGACCCAGTACTTC
-,TRBJ1-2,TRBV29-1,-,CSVGQPGDYGYTF,TGCAGCGTTGGTCAGCCAGGGGACTATGGCTACACCTTC
TRBD1,TRBJ1-5,TRBV19,-,CASSGTVSNQPQHF,TGTGCCAGTAGCGGGACAGTTAGCAATCAGCCCCAGCATTTT
-,TRBJ1-5,TRBV19,-,CASRRGGDLSNQPQHF,TGTGCCAGTAGGCGTGGGGGGGACCTTAGCAATCAGCCCCAGCATTTT
TRBD2,TRBJ2-1,TRBV5-5,-,CASSQTSGPAFYNEQFF,TGTGCCAGCAGCCAGACTAGCGGGCCGGCCTTTTACAATGAGCAGTTCTTC
-,TRBJ1-2,TRBV30,-,CAWKRTTGGYTF,TGTGCCTGGAAACGGACTACCGGTGGCTACACCTTC
-,TRBJ1-6,TRBV11-2,few,CASSVQVPPLHF,TGTGCCAGCAGCGTACAGGTTCCACCCCTCCACTTT
-,TRBJ2-5,TRBV5-4,few,CASSPRGGRNGETQYF,TGTGCCAGCAGCCCCCGTGGGGGGAGGAATGGAGAGACCCAGTACTTC
-,TRBJ2-3,TRBV25-1,-,CASSETGRGHTDTQYF,TGTGCCAGCAGTGAAACAGGGAGGGGGCACACAGATACGCAGTATTTT
-,TRBJ2-5,TRBV5-1,-,CASSSDLNQGAVSSETQYF,TGCGCCAGCAGCTCCGACTTAAACCAGGGTGCGGTGTCCTCGGAGACCCAGTACTTC
-,TRBJ2-7,TRBV11-2,-,CASSPRVLLYEQYF,TGTGCCAGCAGCCCGAGGGTCCTACTCTACGAGCAGTACTTC
TRBD1,TRBJ2-1,TRBV2,-,CASSPQGQGFDEQFF,TGTGCCAGCAGCCCTCAGGGACAGGGGTTCGATGAGCAGTTCTTC
TRBD1,TRBJ1-2,TRBV7-2,-,CASSSSGTGDGYTF,TGTGCCAGCAGCTCCTCCGGGACAGGGGATGGCTACACCTTC
-,TRBJ2-1,TRBV5-1,-,CASSPSFGIGLNEQFF,TGCGCCAGCAGCCCTTCCTTCGGGATAGGCTTGAATGAGCAGTTCTTC
-,TRBJ1-1,TRBV2,-,CASTSDRNTEAFF,TGTGCCAGCACCAGTGACAGGAACACTGAAGCTTTCTTT
TRBD2,TRBJ2-5,TRBV6-5,-,CASSFATSEETQYF,TGTGCCAGCAGTTTCGCGACTAGCGAAGAGACCCAGTACTTC
-,TRBJ1-4,TRBV7-3,-,CASGQGPNEKLFF,TGTGCCAGCGGCCAGGGCCCTAATGAAAAACTGTTTTTT
-,TRBJ2-7,TRBV7-9,-,CASSLITSAREQYF,TGTGCCAGCAGCTTAATAACCAGCGCGCGGGAGCAGTACTTC
-,TRBJ2-1,TRBV2,-,CASTPGQYNEQFF,TGTGCCAGCACTCCGGGACAATACAATGAGCAGTTCTTC
-,TRBJ1-2,TRBV29-1,-,CSVTDPYGYTF,TGCAGCGTAACCGATCCCTATGGCTACACCTTC
-,TRBJ1-2,TRBV7-9,-,CASSLQENYGYTF,TGTGCCAGCAGCCTACAGGAGAACTATGGCTACACCTTC
-,TRBJ2-7,TRBV21-1,-,CASSKPGLAGGSEQYF,TGTGCCAGCAGCAAACCGGGACTAGCGGGAGGTTCCGAGCAGTACTTC
-,TRBJ1-5,TRBV7-2,-,CASSTRREQPQHF,TGTGCCAGCAGCACCCGCAGGGAGCAGCCCCAGCATTTT
TRBD1,TRBJ1-1,TRBV5-1,-,CASSLRQGAMNTEAFF,TGCGCCAGCAGCTTAAGACAGGGGGCTATGAACACTGAAGCTTTCTTT
TRBD2,TRBJ2-3,TRBV7-2,-,CASSLWLAGGGGTDTQYF,TGTGCCAGCAGCTTATGGCTAGCGGGAGGGGGGGGCACAGATACGCAGTATTTT
-,TRBJ2-1,TRBV5-4,once,CASSHGSSSYNEQFF,TGTGCCAGCAGCCACGGATCAAGCTCCTACAATGAGCAGTTCTTC
TRBD1,TRBJ1-2,TRBV27,-,CASSPDRGVYGYTF,TGTGCCAGCAGTCCGGACAGGGGCGTCTATGGCTACACCTTC
TRBD1,TRBJ1-2,TRBV29-1,once,CSVRERPGGKGGYTF,TGCAGCGTTAGGGAGCGGCCAGGGGGAAAAGGTGGCTACACCTTC
-,TRBJ1-1,TRBV5-6,-,CASSLSIRTEAFF,TGTGCCAGCAGCTTGAGTATAAGGACTGAAGCTTTCTTT
TRBD2,TRBJ2-3,TRBV11-2,-,CASSLQRGSTDTQYF,TGTGCCAGCAGCTTACAGCGGGGCTCCACAGATACGCAGTATTTT
TRBD1,TRBJ2-2,TRBV19,-,CASRGQTLDTGELFF,TGTGCCAGCAGGGGACAGACATTAGACACCGGGGAGCTGTTTTTT
TRBD2,TRBJ2-3,TRBV4-2,-,CASSPRIAGSTDTQYF,TGTGCCAGCAGCCCCAGGATAGCGGGTAGCACAGATACGCAGTATTTT
TRBD1,TRBJ1-3,TRBV2,-,CASSSDRGSGNTIYF,TGTGCCAGCAGCTCGGACAGGGGGTCAGGAAACACCATATATTTT